This T cell receptor (beta chain) was obtained from a study of neurological immune-mediated disorders. Study-wide results and limits: HTLV-1-associated myelopathy showed the most TCR clonal expansion; multiple sclerosis the least, below healthy controls.

The cDNA came from 5'RACE, which used 10-nucleotide random UMIs. TCRdb re-analysed the 5' RACE reads in MiXCR, keeping a single row per CDR3 protein. Among 85,000 to 90,000 distinct CDR3 sequences listed, 3% to 4% were seen once. Ten or more counts support this clonotype. Its antigen is currently unknown. The clonotype originates from a woman aged 45 to 65 with multiple sclerosis. Sequencing used PBMCs.

CDR3 in amino acids: CASSVGGRCNIQYF. The CDR3 DNA reads as TGTGCCAGCAGTGTGGGGGGGCGGTGCAACATTCAGTACTTC. The chain employs TRBV25-1 and TRBJ2-4; possible D gene TRBD2, 7 bases. This CDR3 spans 14 amino acids. CDR1 is MGHDK, CDR2 SYGVNS, per germline. V was shortened by 4 bases and J by 7 bases, with 14 bases between the two germline ends.